The TCR beta chain under discussion was sequenced for a study of vaccination and CD4 T cells after COVID-19. Treatment in this sample: approximately 10-day PBMC culture with coronavirus spike peptide pools or control peptides (ViraFEST assay). The CDR3 has 14 residues. In germline, CDR1 is MNHNS, CDR2 SASEGT. V was clipped by 6 bases and J by 3 bases, with 12 bases between them. With the Oncomine TCR Beta short-read assay, DNA from cultured CD4+ T cells was sequenced. MiXCR, run by TCRdb on the PCR reads, gives a single entry per CDR3 protein. The sample shows approximately 12,000 distinct CDR3 sequences, 38% of them seen only once. To note about this clonotype: Its antigen remains unknown.

The V call is TRBV6-1, the J call TRBJ2-4, with unresolved D. The sample consisted of cultured CD4+ T cells from blood. This receptor was obtained from a human donor with COVID-19. CDR3 amino acids: CASSLENLKNIQYF. The CDR3 DNA is TGTGCCAGCAGCCTCGAAAATCTCAAAAACATTCAGTACTTC.